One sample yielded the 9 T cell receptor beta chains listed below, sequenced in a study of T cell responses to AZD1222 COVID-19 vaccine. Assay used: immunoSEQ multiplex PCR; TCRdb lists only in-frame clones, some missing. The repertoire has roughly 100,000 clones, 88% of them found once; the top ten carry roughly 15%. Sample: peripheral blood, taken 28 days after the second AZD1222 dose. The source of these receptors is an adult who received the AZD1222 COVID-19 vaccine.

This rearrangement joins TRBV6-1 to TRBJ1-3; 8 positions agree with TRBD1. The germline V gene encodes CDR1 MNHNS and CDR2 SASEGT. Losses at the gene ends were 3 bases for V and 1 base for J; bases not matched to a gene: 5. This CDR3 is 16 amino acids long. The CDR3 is CASSEIQGDSGNTIYF. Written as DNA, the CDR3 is TGTGCCAGCAGTGAGATACAGGGGGATTCTGGAAACACCATATATTTT.

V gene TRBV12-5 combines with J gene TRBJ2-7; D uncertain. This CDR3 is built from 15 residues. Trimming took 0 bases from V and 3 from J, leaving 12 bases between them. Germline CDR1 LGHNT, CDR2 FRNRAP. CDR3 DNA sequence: TGTGCTAGTGGTTTGGTAGCATCAACCAGCTACGAGCAGTACTTC. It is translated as CASGLVASTSYEQYF.

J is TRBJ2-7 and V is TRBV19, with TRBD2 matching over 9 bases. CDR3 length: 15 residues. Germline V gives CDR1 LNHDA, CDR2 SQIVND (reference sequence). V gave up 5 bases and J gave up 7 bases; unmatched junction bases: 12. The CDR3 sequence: CASSVQAGGTGEQYF. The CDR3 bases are TGTGCCAGTAGTGTTCAAGCGGGAGGAACAGGTGAGCAGTACTTC.

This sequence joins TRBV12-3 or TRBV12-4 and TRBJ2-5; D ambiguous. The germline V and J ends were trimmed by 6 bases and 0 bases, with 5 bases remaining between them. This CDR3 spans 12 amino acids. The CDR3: CASSKYQETQYF. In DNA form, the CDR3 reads TGTGCCAGCAGCAAGTACCAAGAGACCCAGTACTTC.

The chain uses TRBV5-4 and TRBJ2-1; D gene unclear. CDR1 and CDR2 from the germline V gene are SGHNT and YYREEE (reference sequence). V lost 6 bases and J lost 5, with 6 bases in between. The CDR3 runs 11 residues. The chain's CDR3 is CASNNHNEQFF. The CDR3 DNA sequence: TGTGCCAGCAACAACCACAATGAGCAGTTCTTC. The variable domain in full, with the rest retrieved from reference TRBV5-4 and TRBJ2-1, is ETGVTQSPTHLIKTRGQQVTLRCSSQSGHNTVSWYQQALGQGPQFIFQYYREEENGRGNFPPRFSGLQFPNYSSELNVNALELDDSALYLCASNNHNEQFFGPGTRLTVL.

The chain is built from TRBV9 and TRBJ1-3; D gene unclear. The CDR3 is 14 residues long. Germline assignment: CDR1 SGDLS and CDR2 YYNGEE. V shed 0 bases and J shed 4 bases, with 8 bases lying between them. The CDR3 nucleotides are TGTGCCAGCAGCGTAGACAGTTTGGGAAACACCATATATTTT. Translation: CASSVDSLGNTIYF.

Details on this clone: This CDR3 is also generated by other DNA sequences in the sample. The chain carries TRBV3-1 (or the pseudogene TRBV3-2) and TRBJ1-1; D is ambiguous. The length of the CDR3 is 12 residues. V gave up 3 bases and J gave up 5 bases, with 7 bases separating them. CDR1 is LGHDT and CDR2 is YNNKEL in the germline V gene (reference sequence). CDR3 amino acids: CASSQGGTEAFF. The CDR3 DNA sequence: TGTGCCAGCAGCCAGGGTGGAACTGAAGCTTTCTTT.

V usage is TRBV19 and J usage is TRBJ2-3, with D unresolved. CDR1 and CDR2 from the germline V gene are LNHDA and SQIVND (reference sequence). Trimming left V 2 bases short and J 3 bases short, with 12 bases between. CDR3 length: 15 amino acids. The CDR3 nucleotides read TGTGCCAGTAGTATAAGAACGGGTTGGACAGATACGCAGTATTTT. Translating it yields CASSIRTGWTDTQYF.

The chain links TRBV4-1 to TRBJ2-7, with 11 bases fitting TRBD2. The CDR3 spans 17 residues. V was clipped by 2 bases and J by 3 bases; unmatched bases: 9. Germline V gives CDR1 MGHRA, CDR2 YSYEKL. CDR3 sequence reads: CASSQTLTSGNIYEQYF. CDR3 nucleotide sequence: TGCGCCAGCAGCCAAACCTTGACTAGCGGGAATATCTACGAGCAGTACTTC.